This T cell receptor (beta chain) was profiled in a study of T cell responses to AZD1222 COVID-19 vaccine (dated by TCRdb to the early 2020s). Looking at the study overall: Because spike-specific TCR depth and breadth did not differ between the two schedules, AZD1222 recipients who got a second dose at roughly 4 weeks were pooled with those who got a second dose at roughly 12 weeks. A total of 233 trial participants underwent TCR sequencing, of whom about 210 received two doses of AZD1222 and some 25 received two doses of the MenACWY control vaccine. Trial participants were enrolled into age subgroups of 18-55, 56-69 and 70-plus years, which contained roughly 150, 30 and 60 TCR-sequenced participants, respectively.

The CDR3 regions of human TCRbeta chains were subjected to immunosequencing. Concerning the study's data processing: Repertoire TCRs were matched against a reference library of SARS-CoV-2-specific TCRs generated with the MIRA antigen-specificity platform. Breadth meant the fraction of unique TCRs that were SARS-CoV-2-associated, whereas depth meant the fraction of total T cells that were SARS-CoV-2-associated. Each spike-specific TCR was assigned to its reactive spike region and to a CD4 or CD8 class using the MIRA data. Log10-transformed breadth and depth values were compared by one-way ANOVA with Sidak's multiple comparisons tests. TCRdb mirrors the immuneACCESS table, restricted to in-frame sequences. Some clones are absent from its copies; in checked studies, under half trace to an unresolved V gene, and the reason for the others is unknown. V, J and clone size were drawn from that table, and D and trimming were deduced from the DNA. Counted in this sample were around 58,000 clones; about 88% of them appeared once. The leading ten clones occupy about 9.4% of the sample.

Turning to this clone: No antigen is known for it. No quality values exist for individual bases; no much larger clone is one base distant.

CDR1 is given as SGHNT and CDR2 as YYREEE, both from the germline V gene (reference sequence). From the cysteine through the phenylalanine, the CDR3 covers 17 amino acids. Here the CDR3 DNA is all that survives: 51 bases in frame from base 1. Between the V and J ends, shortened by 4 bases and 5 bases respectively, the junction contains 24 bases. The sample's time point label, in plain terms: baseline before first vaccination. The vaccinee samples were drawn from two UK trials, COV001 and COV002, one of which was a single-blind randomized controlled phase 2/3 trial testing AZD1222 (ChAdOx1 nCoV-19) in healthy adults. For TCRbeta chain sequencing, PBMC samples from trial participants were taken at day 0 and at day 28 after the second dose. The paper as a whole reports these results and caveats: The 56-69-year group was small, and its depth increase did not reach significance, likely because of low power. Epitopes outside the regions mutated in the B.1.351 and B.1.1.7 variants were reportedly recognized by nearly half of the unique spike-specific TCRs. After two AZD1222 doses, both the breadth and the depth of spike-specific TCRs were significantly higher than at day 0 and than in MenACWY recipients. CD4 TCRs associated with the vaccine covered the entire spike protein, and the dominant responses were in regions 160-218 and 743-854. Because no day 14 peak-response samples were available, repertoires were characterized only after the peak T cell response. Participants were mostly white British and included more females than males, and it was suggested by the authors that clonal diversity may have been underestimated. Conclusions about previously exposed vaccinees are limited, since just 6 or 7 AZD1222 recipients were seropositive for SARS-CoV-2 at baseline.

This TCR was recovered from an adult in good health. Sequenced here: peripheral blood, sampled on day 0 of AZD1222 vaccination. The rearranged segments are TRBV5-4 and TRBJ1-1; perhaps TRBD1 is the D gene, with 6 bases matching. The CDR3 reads CASSPPGQRGGGTEAFF. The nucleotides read TGTGCCAGCAGCCCCCCCGGACAGAGGGGGGGAGGAACTGAAGCTTTCTTT.